This T cell receptor (beta chain) was found in a study of OX40 agonist ivuxolimab in advanced cancers. About the research overall: The diagnoses of dose-escalation patients were hepatocellular carcinoma, melanoma, renal cell or head and neck cancer. Mean age roughly 65 years, range 23 to 79; 82.7% male.

The V segment lost 9 bases and the J segment 9 bases; nucleotides outside the gene matches: 16. The CDR3 is 15 residues long. CDR1 and CDR2 (germline): SGHNT, YYREEE (reference sequence). Exclusion applied to patients with autoimmune disease history or systemic immunosuppression. Sequencing used immunoSEQ multiplex PCR; TCRdb keeps in-frame clones, though not all of them. The sample has more than 50,000 clones, about 86% seen once. The specimen was CD4+ or CD8+ T cells sorted from blood, collected in a trial of the OX40 agonist ivuxolimab. This receptor was obtained from an adult with an advanced solid tumor such as melanoma, head and neck, liver or kidney cancer. The chain carries TRBV5-4 and TRBJ2-1; 9 nucleotides line up with TRBD1. This CDR3 reads CATNPRQGELSEQFF. CDR3 nucleotides: TGTGCCACCAACCCTCGACAGGGGGAATTGAGTGAGCAGTTCTTC.